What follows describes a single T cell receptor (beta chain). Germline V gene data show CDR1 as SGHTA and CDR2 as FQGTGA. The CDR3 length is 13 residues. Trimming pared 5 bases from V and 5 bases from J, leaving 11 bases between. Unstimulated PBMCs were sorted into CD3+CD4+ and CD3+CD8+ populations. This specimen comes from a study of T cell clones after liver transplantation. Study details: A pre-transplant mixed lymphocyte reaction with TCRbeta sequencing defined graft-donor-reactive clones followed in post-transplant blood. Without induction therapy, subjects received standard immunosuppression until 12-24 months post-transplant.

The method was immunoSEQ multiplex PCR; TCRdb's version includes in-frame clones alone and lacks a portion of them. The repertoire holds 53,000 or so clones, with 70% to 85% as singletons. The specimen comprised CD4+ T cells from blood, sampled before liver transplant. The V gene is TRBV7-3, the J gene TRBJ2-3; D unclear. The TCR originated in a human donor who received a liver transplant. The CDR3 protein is CASSPFAGDTQYF. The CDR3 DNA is TGTGCCAGCAGCCCTTTTGCCGGAGATACGCAGTATTTT.